The 27 T cell receptor beta chains presented below share a single source sample, sequenced in a study of blood T cells in healthy people across ages. A second PCR of roughly 7 to 11 cycles used a sample-barcoded 5' primer and a J-beta primer mix. TCRdb reanalysed the 5' RACE reads using MiXCR and keeps one entry per CDR3 protein. The table records 550,000 to 600,000 distinct CDR3 sequences, roughly 48% of them present only once. Sample: blood. These receptors were taken from an elderly man in good health.

The chain employs TRBV20-1 and TRBJ2-5; the D is unclear. CDR3 length equals 11 residues. V was shortened by 6 bases and J by 5 bases, with 10 bases between the two germline ends. Germline V CDR1 and CDR2: DFQATT, SNEGSKA (reference sequence). The CDR3 loop is CSAAHRETQYF. The DNA of the CDR3 is TGCAGTGCAGCCCACCGGGAGACCCAGTACTTC.

This clonotype was counted only a few times. In DNA, the CDR3 is TGTGCCAGCAGCCACGCAAGCCGGCAGTCCCAGTACTTC. This gives the protein CASSHASRQSQYF. This sequence joins TRBV14 and TRBJ2-5; D is unclear. The CDR3 loop spans 13 amino acids. Germline lookup yields CDR1 SGHDN and CDR2 FVKESK. V was cut by 3 bases and J by 9 bases, with 14 bases left in between.

The genes are TRBV29-1 and TRBJ2-1, with a weak D call TRBD1 (6 bases). V was clipped by 1 base and J by 0 bases, with 13 bases between them. Germline V gives CDR1 SQVTM, CDR2 ANQGSEA. The CDR3 consists of 16 residues. The CDR3 region is CSVEATGRGSYNEQFF. In nucleotides, the CDR3 is TGCAGCGTTGAAGCGACAGGCAGGGGCTCCTACAATGAGCAGTTCTTC.

The V gene is TRBV13, the J gene TRBJ2-1; D not certain. V dropped 7 bases and J dropped 4 bases, with 17 bases sitting between them. The germline gives CDR1 PRHDT, CDR2 FYEKMQ (reference sequence). The CDR3 is 15 residues long. CDR3 DNA: TGTGCCAGCACCTCTAGAGGAGTCGGGTACAATGAGCAGTTCTTC. This gives the protein CASTSRGVGYNEQFF. Looking up the rest from reference TRBV13 and TRBJ2-1 gives the full variable domain: AAGVIQSPRHLIKEKRETATLKCYPIPRHDTVYWYQQGPGQDPQFLISFYEKMQSDKGSIPDRFSAQQFSDYHSELNMSSLELGDSALYFCASTSRGVGYNEQFFGPGTRLTVL.

The chain has TRBV10-3 and TRBJ2-1; TRBD2 agrees at 11 bases. Unmatched junction bases numbered 4, after V lost 3 bases and J lost 3 bases. Germline loops: CDR1 ENHRY, CDR2 SYGVKD. CDR3 length: 16 amino acids. The CDR3 loop reads CAISDTSGSYYNEQFF. The CDR3 DNA follows: TGTGCCATCAGTGATACTAGCGGGAGCTACTACAATGAGCAGTTCTTC.

The genes are TRBV12-3 or TRBV12-4 and TRBJ1-1; 8 bases are shared with TRBD1. V was pared by 6 bases and J by 4 bases, with 7 bases of the junction left unmatched. The CDR3 sequence is 14 residues long. CDR3 residues: CASSGQGMGTEAFF. DNA of the CDR3: TGTGCCAGCAGCGGACAGGGAATGGGCACTGAAGCTTTCTTT.

This clonotype was seen only a few times. CDR3 loop: CASSPRVVDTQYF. CDR3 sequence (DNA): TGTGCCAGCAGCCCCAGGGTTGTAGATACGCAGTATTTT. V is TRBV7-2 and J is TRBJ2-3, with D tentatively TRBD1 (5 bases). The CDR3 runs 13 residues. Germline CDR1 and CDR2: SGHTA and FQGNSA. Trimming cost V 5 bases and J 5 bases, with 11 bases left between them.

This clonotype was counted only a few times. The rearrangement joins TRBV4-3 to TRBJ1-6; D gene ambiguous. The CDR3 covers 15 residues. The germline V gene has CDR1 LGHNA and CDR2 YSLEER. The V and J ends lost 0 bases and 7 bases respectively, with 10 bases between them. The CDR3 here is CASSQDRYGNSPLHF. The CDR3 DNA reads TGCGCCAGCAGCCAAGATCGATACGGGAATTCACCCCTCCACTTT.

This clonotype was picked up a small number of times. The genes are TRBV7-2 and TRBJ2-6, with D tentatively TRBD1 (6 bases). Germline CDR1 is SGHTA and CDR2 is FQGNSA. V was pared by 0 bases and J by 1 base, with 7 bases between. This CDR3 region has 16 residues. CDR3 region: CASSLATGSGANVLTF. The CDR3 coding sequence is TGTGCCAGCAGCTTAGCGACAGGTTCTGGGGCCAACGTCCTGACTTTC.

This clonotype was picked up a small number of times. This chain connects TRBV2 to TRBJ1-1; D remains ambiguous. Germline values: CDR1 SNHLY, CDR2 FYNNEI. V gave up 8 bases and J gave up 1 base, with 8 bases separating them. This CDR3 is built from 12 residues. CDR3 coding DNA: TGTGCCAGCGGGAGAGGGAACACTGAAGCTTTCTTT. Protein sequence: CASGRGNTEAFF.

This clonotype showed up many times. The chain is built from TRBV6-5 and TRBJ2-3, with 11 bases lining up with TRBD2. With V trimmed by 4 bases and J by 6 bases, 6 bases remained unmatched. The CDR3 is made up of 15 amino acids. Germline CDR1 and CDR2: MNHEY and SVGAGI. This chain's CDR3 is CASSSHSGRADTQYF. The DNA of the CDR3 is TGTGCCAGCAGTTCCCATAGCGGGAGGGCCGATACGCAGTATTTT.

The count of this clonotype is one. V usage is TRBV5-6 and J usage is TRBJ2-4; the D is unclear. Near its end, the DNA agrees better with TRBJ2-5, so the J call may be wrong. CDR3 size: 13 residues. Looked up from germline, CDR1 is SGHDT and CDR2 is YYEEEE. For the CDR3, the DNA is TGTGCCAGCAGCTTGGCGAATCAAGAGACCCAGTACTTC. It encodes CASSLANQETQYF.

This clonotype has just a few counts. This chain connects TRBV7-2 to TRBJ2-5; no clear D. The V and J ends lost 0 bases and 5 bases respectively, with 13 bases between them. CDR3 length: 15 amino acids. From germline, CDR1 is SGHTA and CDR2 FQGNSA. The CDR3 reads CASSLASPTGETQYF. The CDR3, as DNA: TGTGCCAGCAGCTTAGCGTCGCCCACCGGGGAGACCCAGTACTTC.

J is TRBJ1-1 and V is TRBV7-6; D remains unclear. The V gene's germline CDR1 is SGHVS and CDR2 FNYEAQ. The CDR3 totals 13 residues. The V and J ends lost 3 bases and 3 bases respectively, with 8 bases between them. The CDR3 coding sequence is TGTGCCAGCAGCTTCGGCTCCGACACTGAAGCTTTCTTT. Translating gives CASSFGSDTEAFF.

The chain links TRBV2 to TRBJ1-1; TRBD1 is a possible D gene (5 bases). The length of the CDR3 is 13 residues. Trimming stripped 8 bases from V and 5 bases from J, with 15 bases between. Per the germline V gene, CDR1 is SNHLY and CDR2 is FYNNEI. The CDR3 bases are TGTGCCAGCGGGGGGTGGGGGTGGACTGAAGCTTTCTTT. Amino acids: CASGGWGWTEAFF. The full variable domain, rest sourced from reference TRBV2 and TRBJ1-1, is EPEVTQTPSHQVTQMGQEVILRCVPISNHLYFYWYRQILGQKVEFLVSFYNNEISEKSEIFDDQFSVERPDGSNFTLKIRSTKLEDSAMYFCASGGWGWTEAFFGQGTRLTVV.

The sample holds a few counts of this clonotype. The chain has TRBV7-2 and TRBJ1-5, with TRBD1 as a possible D gene (6 bases). V lost 5 bases to trimming and J lost 6 bases, with 14 bases between them. The CDR3 is 14 amino acids. Germline V CDR1 and CDR2: SGHTA, FQGNSA. This CDR3 is CASSLYREPQPQHF. CDR3 DNA: TGTGCCAGCAGCCTCTACAGGGAACCTCAGCCCCAGCATTTT.

CDR3 amino acids: CARATDRLSYNEQFF. CDR3 sequence (DNA): TGTGCCCGAGCCACCGACAGACTTTCCTACAATGAGCAGTTCTTC. The chain has TRBV21-1 and TRBJ2-1; no check of the table's D call, TRBD1, against the DNA was made. TRBV21-1 is a pseudogene. CDR3 length: 15 residues.

The chain carries TRBV4-3 and TRBJ1-4; a possible D gene is TRBD1 (5 bases). The CDR3 runs 15 residues. The germline gives CDR1 LGHNA, CDR2 YSLEER. V dropped 2 bases and J dropped 16 bases, with 23 bases sitting between them. CDR3 in amino acids: CASSQNLGQGNSEFF. The CDR3 DNA follows: TGCGCCAGCAGCCAAAATTTGGGGCAGGGTAATTCAGAGTTTTTT.

The chain combines TRBV20-1 with TRBJ2-3, with 7 bases matching TRBD2. Per the germline V gene, CDR1 is DFQATT and CDR2 is SNEGSKA (reference sequence). Germline trimming cut 5 bases from V and 0 bases from J; bases unmatched to any gene: 8. This CDR3 is built from 15 residues. DNA of the CDR3: TGCAGTGCTCCTCGGAGCGGGACGAGCACAGATACGCAGTATTTT. This sequence encodes CSAPRSGTSTDTQYF.

This clonotype was observed a few times. The chain couples TRBV5-1 to TRBJ1-6; D not resolved. The CDR3 consists of 15 residues. CDR1 and CDR2 (germline): SGHRS, YFSETQ. V lost 0 bases, J lost 10 bases, and 14 bases lay in between. The CDR3 loop reads CASSLGIGLLSPLHF. The CDR3, as DNA: TGCGCCAGCAGCTTGGGTATAGGGTTACTGTCACCCCTCCACTTT.

This clonotype has just a few counts. The genes are TRBV20-1 and TRBJ2-3; D remains unclear. CDR1 is DFQATT and CDR2 is SNEGSKA in the germline V gene (reference sequence). This CDR3 is built from 13 residues. V lost 4 bases to trimming and J lost 1 base, with 9 bases between them. The CDR3 protein is CSATFRGTDTQYF. The DNA of the CDR3 is TGCAGTGCTACCTTTCGGGGCACAGATACGCAGTATTTT.

The chain combines TRBV20-1 with TRBJ2-5, with 11 bases identical to TRBD2. The germline V gene encodes CDR1 DFQATT and CDR2 SNEGSKA (reference sequence). This CDR3 comprises 16 residues. With V trimmed by 3 bases and J by 4 bases, 10 bases remained unmatched. The CDR3 is CSASPLAGGFGETQYF. The CDR3 nucleotides are TGCAGTGCTAGCCCCCTAGCGGGAGGATTTGGAGAGACCCAGTACTTC.

This chain links TRBV10-3 with TRBJ1-2, with a tentative D call TRBD1 (5 bases). The germline V gene has CDR1 ENHRY and CDR2 SYGVKD. The V end lost 6 bases, the J end lost 0 bases, and 14 bases lay between the germline ends. The CDR3 covers 15 residues. The CDR3 region is CAISPSGDPNYGYTF. The CDR3 DNA reads TGTGCCATCAGCCCTTCGGGGGACCCTAACTATGGCTACACCTTC.

This clonotype was counted a few times. The chain recombines TRBV27 with TRBJ2-7; TRBD2 is a possible D gene (6 bases). Looked up from germline, CDR1 is MNHEY and CDR2 is SMNVEV (reference sequence). CDR3 length: 14 residues. V lost 3 bases to trimming and J lost 6 bases, with 15 bases between them. This chain's CDR3 is CASSFSRDSSEQYF. The CDR3 region has the DNA TGTGCCAGCAGTTTTAGCCGGGACTCTTCCGAGCAGTACTTC.

Turning to this clonotype: Sequence at one end of the junction differs from germline and may be a read error. The rearrangement joins TRBV4-1 to TRBJ2-7, with D perhaps matching TRBD1 or TRBD2 (5 bases each). This CDR3 contains 19 residues. Germline CDR1 MGHRA, CDR2 YSYEKL. The CDR3 coding sequence is TGCGCCAGCAGCCAAGAGAATTTATTCGGGACCGCATACCCCTACGAGCACTACTTC. Translated, it gives CASSQENLFGTAYPYEHYF.

V and J are TRBV25-1 and TRBJ2-7; 7 bases align to TRBD1. The CDR3 sequence is 15 residues long. Per the germline V gene, CDR1 is MGHDK and CDR2 is SYGVNS. Germline trimming cut 4 bases from V and 5 bases from J; bases unmatched to any gene: 11. The CDR3 DNA is TGTGCCAGCAGTGGAGACAGGGAACGAGCCGACGAGCAGTACTTC. Residues: CASSGDRERADEQYF.

This chain joins TRBV20-1 and TRBJ1-1; 9 bases map to TRBD1. Germline trimming cut 1 base from V and 10 bases from J; bases unmatched to any gene: 4. CDR3 length: 12 amino acids. From germline, CDR1 is DFQATT and CDR2 SNEGSKA (reference sequence). The CDR3 nucleotides are TGCAGTGCTAGAGCCACAGGGGGCGCAGCTTTCTTT. This sequence encodes CSARATGGAAFF.